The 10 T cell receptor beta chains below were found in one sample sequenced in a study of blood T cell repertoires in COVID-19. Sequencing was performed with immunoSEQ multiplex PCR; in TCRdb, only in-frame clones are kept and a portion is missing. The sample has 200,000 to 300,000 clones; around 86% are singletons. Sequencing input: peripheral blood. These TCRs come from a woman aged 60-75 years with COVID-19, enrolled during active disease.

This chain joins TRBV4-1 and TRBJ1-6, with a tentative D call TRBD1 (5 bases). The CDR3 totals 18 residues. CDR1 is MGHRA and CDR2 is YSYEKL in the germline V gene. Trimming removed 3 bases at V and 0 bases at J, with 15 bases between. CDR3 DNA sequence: TGCGCCAGCAGCCAGGGGCCGGTACAGAGCTCCTATAATTCACCCCTCCACTTT. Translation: CASSQGPVQSSYNSPLHF.

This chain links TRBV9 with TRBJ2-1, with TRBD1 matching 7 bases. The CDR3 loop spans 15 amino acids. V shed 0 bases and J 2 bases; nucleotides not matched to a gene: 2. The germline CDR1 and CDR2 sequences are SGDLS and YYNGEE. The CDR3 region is CASSVGTGPYNEQFF. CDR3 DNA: TGTGCCAGCAGCGTAGGGACAGGCCCCTACAATGAGCAGTTCTTC.

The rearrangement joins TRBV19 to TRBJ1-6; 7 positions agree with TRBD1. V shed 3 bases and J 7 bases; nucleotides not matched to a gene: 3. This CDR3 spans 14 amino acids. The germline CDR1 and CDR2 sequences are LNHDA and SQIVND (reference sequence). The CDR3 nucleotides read TGTGCCAGTAGTATGGGACAGACAAATTCACCCCTCCACTTT. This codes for CASSMGQTNSPLHF.

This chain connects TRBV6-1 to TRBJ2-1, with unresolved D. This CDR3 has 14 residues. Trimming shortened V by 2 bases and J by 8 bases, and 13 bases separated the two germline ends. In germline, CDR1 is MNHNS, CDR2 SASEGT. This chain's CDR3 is CASSETRVGDEQFF. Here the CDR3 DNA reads TGTGCCAGCAGTGAAACGCGAGTCGGTGATGAGCAGTTCTTC.

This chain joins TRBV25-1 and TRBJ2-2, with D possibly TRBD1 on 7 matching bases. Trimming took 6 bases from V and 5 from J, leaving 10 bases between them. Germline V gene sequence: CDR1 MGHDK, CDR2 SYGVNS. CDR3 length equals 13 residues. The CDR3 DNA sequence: TGTGCCAGCAGAGCAGGGGGGACCGGGGAGCTGTTTTTT. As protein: CASRAGGTGELFF.

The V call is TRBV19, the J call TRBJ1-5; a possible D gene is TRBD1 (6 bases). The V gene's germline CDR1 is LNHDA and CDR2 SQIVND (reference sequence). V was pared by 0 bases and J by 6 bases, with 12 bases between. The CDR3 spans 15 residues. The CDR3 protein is CASSIEGGHGQPQHF. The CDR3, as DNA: TGTGCCAGTAGTATAGAAGGGGGACACGGTCAGCCCCAGCATTTT.

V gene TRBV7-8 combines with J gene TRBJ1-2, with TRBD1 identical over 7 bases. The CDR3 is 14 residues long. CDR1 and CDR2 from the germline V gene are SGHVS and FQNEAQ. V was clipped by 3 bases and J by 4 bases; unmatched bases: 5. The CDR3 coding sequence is TGTGCCAGCAGCTTGAGACAGGGACGCTATGGCTACACCTTC. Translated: CASSLRQGRYGYTF.

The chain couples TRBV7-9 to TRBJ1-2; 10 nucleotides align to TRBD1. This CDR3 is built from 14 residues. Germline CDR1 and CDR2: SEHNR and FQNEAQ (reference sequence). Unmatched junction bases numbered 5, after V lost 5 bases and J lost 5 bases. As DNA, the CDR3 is TGTGCCAGCAGCCCGGACAGGGGGTGGTATGGCTACACCTTC. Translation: CASSPDRGWYGYTF.

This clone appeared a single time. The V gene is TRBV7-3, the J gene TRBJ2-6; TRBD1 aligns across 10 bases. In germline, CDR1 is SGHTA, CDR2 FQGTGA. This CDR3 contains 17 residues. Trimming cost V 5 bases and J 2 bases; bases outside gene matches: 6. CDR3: CASSPGQGTPGANVLTF. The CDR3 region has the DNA TGTGCCAGCAGCCCGGGACAGGGGACACCTGGGGCCAACGTCCTGACTTTC.

The CDR3 loop is CASRPGLTYEQYF. The CDR3 DNA follows: TGTGCCAGCAGGCCGGGACTAACCTACGAGCAGTACTTC. The chain couples TRBV6-5 to TRBJ2-7; 7 nucleotides line up with TRBD2. The CDR3 is made up of 13 amino acids. J lost 2 bases, V lost 6 bases, and 4 bases had no gene match. Germline-derived CDR1 and CDR2 are MNHEY and SVGAGI.